This TCR beta chain derives from a study of control samples from healthy donors and cancer patients. Only in-frame clones appear in the TCRdb table, and some are missing; sequencing was by immunoSEQ multiplex PCR. The sample includes about 120,000 clones, roughly nine tenths seen only once; the top ten take approximately 1.1%. The CDR3 loop spans 13 amino acids. Per germline, CDR1 SGHRS and CDR2 YFSETQ. Trimming left V 4 bases short and J 6 bases short, with 13 bases between. This clone was found once. Material for sequencing was PBMCs. The chain combines TRBV5-1 with TRBJ1-1, with D perhaps TRBD1 (6 bases). The sequence was collected from a woman aged 50 to 60 with colorectal cancer. CDR3 DNA sequence: TGCGCCAGCAGCGGATCAGGGGTGGCTGAAGCTTTCTTT. This translates into CASSGSGVAEAFF.